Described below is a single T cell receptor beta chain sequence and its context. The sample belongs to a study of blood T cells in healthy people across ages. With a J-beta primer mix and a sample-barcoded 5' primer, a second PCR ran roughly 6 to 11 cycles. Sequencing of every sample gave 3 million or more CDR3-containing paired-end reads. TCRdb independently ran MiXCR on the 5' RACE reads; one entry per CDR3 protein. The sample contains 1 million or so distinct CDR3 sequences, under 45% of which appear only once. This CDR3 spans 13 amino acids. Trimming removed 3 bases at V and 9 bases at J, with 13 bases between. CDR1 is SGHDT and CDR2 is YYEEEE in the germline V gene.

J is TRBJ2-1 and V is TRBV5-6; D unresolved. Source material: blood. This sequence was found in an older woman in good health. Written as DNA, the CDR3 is TGTGCCAGCAGCTGTTCCCGCTTGGGTGAGCAGTTCTTC. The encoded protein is CASSCSRLGEQFF.